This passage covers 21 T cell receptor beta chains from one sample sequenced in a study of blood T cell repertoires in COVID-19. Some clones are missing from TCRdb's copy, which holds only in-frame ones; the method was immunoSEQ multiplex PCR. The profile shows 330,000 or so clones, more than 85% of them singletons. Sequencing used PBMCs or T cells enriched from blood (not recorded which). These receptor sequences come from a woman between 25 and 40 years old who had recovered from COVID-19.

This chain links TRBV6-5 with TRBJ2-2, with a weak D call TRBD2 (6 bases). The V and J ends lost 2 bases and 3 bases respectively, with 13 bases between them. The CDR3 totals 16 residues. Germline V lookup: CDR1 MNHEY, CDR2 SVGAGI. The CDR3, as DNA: TGTGCCAGCAGTTACGTCGGGGGTTCGGACACCGGGGAGCTGTTTTTT. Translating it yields CASSYVGGSDTGELFF.

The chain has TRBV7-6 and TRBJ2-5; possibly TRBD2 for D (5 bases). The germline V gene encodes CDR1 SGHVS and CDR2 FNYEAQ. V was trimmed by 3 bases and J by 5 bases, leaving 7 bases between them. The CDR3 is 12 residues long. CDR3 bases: TGTGCCAGCAGCTTCACGGGGGAGACCCAGTACTTC. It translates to CASSFTGETQYF.

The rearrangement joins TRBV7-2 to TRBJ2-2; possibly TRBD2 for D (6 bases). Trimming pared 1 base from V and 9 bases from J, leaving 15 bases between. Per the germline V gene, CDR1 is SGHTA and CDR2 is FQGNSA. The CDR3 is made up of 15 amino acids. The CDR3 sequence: CASSLGRESARELFF. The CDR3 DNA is TGTGCCAGCAGCTTAGGACGGGAGTCTGCCCGGGAGCTGTTTTTT.

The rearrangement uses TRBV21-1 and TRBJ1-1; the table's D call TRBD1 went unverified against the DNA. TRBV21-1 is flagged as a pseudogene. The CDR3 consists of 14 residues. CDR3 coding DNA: TGTGCCAGCAGCCCGTCAGGGGGCGGCACTGAAGCTTTCTTT. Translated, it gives CASSPSGGGTEAFF.

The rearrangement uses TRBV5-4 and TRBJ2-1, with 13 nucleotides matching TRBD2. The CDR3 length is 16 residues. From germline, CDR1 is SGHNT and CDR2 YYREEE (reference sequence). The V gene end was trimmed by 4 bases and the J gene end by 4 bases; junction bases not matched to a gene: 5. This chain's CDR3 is CASSRTSGSTYNEQFF. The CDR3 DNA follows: TGTGCCAGCAGCAGGACTAGCGGGAGCACTTACAATGAGCAGTTCTTC.

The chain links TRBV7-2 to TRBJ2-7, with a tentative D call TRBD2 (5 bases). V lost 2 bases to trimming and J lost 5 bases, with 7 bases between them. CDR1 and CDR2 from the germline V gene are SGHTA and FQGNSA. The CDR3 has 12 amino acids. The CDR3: CASSLYGNEQYF. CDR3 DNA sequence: TGTGCCAGCAGCTTATACGGGAACGAGCAGTACTTC.

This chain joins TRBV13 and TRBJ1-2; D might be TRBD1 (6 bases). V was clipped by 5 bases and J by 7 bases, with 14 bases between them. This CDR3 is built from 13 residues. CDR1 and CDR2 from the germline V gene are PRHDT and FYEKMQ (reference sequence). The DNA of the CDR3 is TGTGCCAGCAGCCAGGGGCCAACTATTGGCTACACCTTC. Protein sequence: CASSQGPTIGYTF.

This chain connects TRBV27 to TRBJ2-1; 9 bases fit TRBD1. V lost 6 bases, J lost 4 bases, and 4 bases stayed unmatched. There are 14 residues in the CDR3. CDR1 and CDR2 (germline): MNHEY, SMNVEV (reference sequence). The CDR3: CASRRTGAYNEQFF. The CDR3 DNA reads TGTGCCAGCAGGCGGACAGGGGCTTACAATGAGCAGTTCTTC.

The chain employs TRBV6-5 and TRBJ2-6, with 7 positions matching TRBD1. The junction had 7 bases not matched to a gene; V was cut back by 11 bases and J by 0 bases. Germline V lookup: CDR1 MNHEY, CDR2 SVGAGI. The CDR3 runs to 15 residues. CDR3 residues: CAATGALSGANVLTF. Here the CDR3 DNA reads TGTGCCGCCACAGGGGCCCTCTCTGGGGCCAACGTCCTGACTTTC.

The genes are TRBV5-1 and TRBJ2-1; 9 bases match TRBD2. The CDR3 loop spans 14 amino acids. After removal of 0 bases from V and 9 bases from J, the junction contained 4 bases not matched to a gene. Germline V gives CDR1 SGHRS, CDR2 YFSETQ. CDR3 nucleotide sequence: TGCGCCAGCAGCTTGGGCGGGGGGGCCTTTGAGCAGTTCTTC. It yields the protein CASSLGGGAFEQFF.

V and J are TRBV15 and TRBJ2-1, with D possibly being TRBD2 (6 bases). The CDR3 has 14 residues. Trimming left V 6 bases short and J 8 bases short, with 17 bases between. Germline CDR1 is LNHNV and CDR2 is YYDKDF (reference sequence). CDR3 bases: TGTGCCACCAGTAGGGACTCCCCGGTTGATGAGCAGTTCTTC. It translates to CATSRDSPVDEQFF.

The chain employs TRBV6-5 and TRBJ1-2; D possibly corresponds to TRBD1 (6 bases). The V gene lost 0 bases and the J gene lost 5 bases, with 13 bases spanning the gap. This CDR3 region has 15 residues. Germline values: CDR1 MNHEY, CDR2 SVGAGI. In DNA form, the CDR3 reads TGTGCCAGCAGTTACTCGACAGGCCAGAGTTATGGCTACACCTTC. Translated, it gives CASSYSTGQSYGYTF.

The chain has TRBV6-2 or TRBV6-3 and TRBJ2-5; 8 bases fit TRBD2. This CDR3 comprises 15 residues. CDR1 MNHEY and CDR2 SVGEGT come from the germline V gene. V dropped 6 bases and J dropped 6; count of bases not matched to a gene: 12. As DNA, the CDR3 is TGTGCCAGCAGCCCTATGCTAGCGGGCGGCCAGACCCAGTACTTC. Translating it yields CASSPMLAGGQTQYF.

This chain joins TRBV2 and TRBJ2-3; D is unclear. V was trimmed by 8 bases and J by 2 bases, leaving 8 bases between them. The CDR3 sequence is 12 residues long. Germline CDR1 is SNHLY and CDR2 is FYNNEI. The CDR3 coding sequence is TGTGCCAGCGGAGCCGACACAGATACGCAGTATTTT. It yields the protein CASGADTDTQYF. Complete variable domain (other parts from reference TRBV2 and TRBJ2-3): EPEVTQTPSHQVTQMGQEVILRCVPISNHLYFYWYRQILGQKVEFLVSFYNNEISEKSEIFDDQFSVERPDGSNFTLKIRSTKLEDSAMYFCASGADTDTQYFGPGTRLTVL.

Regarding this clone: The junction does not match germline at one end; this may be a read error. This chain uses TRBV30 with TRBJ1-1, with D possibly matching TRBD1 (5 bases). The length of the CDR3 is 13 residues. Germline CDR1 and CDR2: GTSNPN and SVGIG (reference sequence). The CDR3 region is CAWNPSWRQGRVF. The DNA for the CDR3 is TGTGCCTGGAACCCCTCATGGCGCCAGGGAAGGGTCTTT. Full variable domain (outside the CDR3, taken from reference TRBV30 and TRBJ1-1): SQTIHQWPATLVQPVGSPLSLECTVEGTSNPNLYWYRQAAGRGLQLLFYSVGIGQISSEVPQNLSASRPQDRQFILSSKKLLLSDSGFYLCAWNPSWRQGRVFGQGTRLTVV.

The CDR3 nucleotides read TGTGCCAGTAGTATGCTAGGCCCTATCACAGATACGCAGTATTTT. It encodes CASSMLGPITDTQYF. V and J are TRBV19 and TRBJ2-3, with D uncertain. Germline V gene lookup returns CDR1 LNHDA and CDR2 SQIVND (reference sequence). The CDR3 extends over 15 amino acids. Trimming left V 3 bases short and J 2 bases short, with 12 bases between.

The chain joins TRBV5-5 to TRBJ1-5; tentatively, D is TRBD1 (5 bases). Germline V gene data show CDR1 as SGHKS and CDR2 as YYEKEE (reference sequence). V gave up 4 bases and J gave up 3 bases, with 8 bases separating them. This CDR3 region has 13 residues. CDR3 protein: CASSRDFNQPQHF. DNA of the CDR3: TGTGCCAGCAGCCGGGACTTCAATCAGCCCCAGCATTTT.

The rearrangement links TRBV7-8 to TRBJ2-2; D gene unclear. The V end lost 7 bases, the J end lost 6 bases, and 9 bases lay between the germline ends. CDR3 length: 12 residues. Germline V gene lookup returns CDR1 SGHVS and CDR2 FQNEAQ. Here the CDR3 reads CASNVVAGELFF. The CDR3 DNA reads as TGTGCCAGCAACGTGGTAGCCGGGGAGCTGTTTTTT.

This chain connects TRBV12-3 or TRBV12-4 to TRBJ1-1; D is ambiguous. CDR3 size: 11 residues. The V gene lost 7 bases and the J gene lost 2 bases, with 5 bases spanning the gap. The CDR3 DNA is TGTGCCAGCACCGGTAACACTGAAGCTTTCTTT. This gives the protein CASTGNTEAFF.

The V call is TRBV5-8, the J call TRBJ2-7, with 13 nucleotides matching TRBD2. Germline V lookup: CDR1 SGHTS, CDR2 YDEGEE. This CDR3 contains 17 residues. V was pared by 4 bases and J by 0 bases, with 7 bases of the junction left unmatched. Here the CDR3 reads CASSPGLAGLFSYEQYF. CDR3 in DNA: TGTGCCAGCAGCCCGGGACTAGCGGGACTTTTCTCCTACGAGCAGTACTTC.

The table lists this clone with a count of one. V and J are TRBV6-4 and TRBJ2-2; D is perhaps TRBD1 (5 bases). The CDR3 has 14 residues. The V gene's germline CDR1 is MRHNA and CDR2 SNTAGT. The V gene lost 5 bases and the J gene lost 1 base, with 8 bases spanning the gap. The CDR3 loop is CASSWTRNTGELFF. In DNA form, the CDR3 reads TGTGCCAGCAGTTGGACAAGGAACACCGGGGAGCTGTTTTTT.